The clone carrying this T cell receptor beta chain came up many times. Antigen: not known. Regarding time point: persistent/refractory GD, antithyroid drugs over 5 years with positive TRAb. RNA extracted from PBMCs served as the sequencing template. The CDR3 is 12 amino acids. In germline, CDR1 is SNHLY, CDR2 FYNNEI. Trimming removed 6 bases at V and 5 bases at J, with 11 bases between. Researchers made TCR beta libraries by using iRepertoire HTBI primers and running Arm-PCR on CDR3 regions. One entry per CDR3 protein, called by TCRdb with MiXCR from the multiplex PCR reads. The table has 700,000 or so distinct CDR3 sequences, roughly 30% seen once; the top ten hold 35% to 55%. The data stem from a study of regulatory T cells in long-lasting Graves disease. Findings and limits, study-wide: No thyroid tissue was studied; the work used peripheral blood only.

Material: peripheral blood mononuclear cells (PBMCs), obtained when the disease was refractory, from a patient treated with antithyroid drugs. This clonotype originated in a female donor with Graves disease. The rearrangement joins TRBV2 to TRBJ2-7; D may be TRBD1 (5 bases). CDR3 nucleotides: TGTGCCAGCAGGCAGGGTAGGAACGAGCAGTACTTC. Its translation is CASRQGRNEQYF. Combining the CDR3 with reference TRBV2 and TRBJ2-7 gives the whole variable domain EPEVTQTPSHQVTQMGQEVILRCVPISNHLYFYWYRQILGQKVEFLVSFYNNEISEKSEIFDDQFSVERPDGSNFTLKIRSTKLEDSAMYFCASRQGRNEQYFGPGTRLTVT.